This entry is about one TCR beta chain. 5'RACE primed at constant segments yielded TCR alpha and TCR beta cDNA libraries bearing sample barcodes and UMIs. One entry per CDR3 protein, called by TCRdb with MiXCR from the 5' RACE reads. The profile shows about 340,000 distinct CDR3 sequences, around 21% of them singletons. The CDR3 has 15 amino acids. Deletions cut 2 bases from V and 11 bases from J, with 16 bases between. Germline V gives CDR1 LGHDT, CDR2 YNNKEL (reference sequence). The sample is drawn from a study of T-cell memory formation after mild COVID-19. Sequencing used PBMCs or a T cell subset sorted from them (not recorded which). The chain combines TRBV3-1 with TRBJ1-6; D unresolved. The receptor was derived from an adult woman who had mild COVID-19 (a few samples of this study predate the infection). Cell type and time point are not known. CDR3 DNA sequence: TGTGCCAGCAGCCAAAGTCGTCGGGCTCTAACACCCCTCCACTTT. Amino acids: CASSQSRRALTPLHF.